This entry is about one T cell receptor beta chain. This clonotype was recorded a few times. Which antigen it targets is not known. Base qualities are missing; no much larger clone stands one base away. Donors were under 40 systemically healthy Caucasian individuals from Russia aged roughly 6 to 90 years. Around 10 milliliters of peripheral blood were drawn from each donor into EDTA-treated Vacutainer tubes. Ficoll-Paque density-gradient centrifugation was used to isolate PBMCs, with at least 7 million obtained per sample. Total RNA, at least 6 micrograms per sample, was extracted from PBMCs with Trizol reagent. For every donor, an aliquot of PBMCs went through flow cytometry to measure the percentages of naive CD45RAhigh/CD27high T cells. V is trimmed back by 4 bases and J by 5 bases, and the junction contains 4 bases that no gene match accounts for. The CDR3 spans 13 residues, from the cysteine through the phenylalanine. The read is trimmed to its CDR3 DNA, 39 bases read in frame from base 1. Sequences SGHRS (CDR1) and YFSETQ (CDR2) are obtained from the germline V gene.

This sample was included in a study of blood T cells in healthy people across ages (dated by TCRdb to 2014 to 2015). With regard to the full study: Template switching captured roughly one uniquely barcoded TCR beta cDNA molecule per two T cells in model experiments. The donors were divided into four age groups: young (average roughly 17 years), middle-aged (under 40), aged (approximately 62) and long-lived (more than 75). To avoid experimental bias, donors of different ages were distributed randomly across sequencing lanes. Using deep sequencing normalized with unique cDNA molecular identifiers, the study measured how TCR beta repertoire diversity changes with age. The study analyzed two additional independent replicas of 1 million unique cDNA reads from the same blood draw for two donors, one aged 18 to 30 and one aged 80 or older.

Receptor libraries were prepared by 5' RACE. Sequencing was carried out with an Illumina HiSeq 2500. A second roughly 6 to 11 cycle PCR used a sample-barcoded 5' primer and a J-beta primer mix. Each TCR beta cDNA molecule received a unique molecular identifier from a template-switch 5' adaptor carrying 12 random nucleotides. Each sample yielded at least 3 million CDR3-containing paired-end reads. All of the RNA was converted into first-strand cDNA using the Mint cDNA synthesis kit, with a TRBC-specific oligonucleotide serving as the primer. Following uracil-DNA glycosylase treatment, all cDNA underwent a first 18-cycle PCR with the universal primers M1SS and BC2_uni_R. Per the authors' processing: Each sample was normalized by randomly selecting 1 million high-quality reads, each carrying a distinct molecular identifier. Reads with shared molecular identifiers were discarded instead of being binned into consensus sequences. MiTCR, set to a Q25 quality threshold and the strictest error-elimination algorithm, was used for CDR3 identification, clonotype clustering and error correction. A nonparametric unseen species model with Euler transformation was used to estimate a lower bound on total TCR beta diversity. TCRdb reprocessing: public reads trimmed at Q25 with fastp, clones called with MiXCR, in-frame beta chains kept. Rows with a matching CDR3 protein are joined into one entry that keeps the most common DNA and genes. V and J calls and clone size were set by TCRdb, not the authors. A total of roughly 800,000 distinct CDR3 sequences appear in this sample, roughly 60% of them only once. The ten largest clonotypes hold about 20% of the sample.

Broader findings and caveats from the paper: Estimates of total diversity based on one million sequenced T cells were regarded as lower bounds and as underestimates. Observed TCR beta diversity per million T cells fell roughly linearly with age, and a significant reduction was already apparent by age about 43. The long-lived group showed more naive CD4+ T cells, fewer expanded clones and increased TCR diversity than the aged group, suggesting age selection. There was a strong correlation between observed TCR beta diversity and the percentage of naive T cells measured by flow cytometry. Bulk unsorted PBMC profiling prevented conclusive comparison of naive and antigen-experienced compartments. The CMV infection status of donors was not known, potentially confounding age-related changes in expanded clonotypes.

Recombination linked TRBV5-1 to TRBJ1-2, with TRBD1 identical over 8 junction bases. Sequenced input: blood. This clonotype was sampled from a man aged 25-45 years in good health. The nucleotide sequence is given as TGCGCCAGCAGCCGGGACAGGACTTATGGCTACACCTTC. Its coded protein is CASSRDRTYGYTF. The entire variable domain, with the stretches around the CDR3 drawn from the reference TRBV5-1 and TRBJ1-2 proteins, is KAGVTQTPRYLIKTRGQQVTLSCSPISGHRSVSWYQQTPGQGLQFLFEYFSETQRNKGNFPGRFSGRQFSNSRSEMNVSTLELGDSALYLCASSRDRTYGYTFGSGTRLTVV.